The rows below give T cell receptor beta chains drawn from one sample of a study of identical twins. TCRdb fed the 5' RACE reads into MiXCR, producing one record per CDR3 protein. Of about 660,000 distinct CDR3 sequences in the sample, about 9.4% are singletons; the top ten hold roughly 0.9%. The sample was also linked to a second study, of yellow fever vaccine responses in identical twins.

Sequencing input: PBMCs. These receptors originate from a woman aged 18 to 35 in good health. Each CDR3 is given with its conserved first and last residue. The D gene is left open where the match is weak. The size of a clone is reported for some rows only, either as once, few or many, or as a class for expanded clones.

clone size | D gene | J gene | V gene | CDR3 DNA | CDR3 protein
few | NA | TRBJ2-4 | TRBV20-1 | TGCAGTGCTAGGGTGGGTCTAGCCAAAAACATTCAGTACTTC | CSARVGLAKNIQYF
many | NA | TRBJ1-2 | TRBV4-3 | TGCGCCAGCAGCCAAGATCGGCAGGGGATTGAGGGCTACACCTTC | CASSQDRQGIEGYTF
few | TRBD2 | TRBJ2-5 | TRBV3-1 | TGTGCCAGCAGCCTCACGGTAGCGGGGGGACTCACCAGAGAGACCCAGTACTTC | CASSLTVAGGLTRETQYF
few | TRBD2 | TRBJ2-4 | TRBV20-1 | TGCAGTGCCCTGACTAGCGGGAGGGCCGGGACCAAAAACATTCAGTACTTC | CSALTSGRAGTKNIQYF
few | TRBD1 | TRBJ1-4 | TRBV29-1 | TGCAGCGTTCAGGGGGCAGATGAAAAACTGTTTTTT | CSVQGADEKLFF
NA | NA | TRBJ2-1 | TRBV6-2/TRBV6-3 | TGTGCCAGCAGTTTAGGGGGTGGTAGCGGGTCCTACAATGAGCAGTTCTTC | CASSLGGGSGSYNEQFF
few | NA | TRBJ2-1 | TRBV7-8 | TGTGCCAGCAGCGCTGACCTCGTCAATGAGCAGTTCTTC | CASSADLVNEQFF
many | NA | TRBJ2-4 | TRBV5-1 | TGCGCCAGCAGCCTTGACTTAGGGGGTTTAAACATTCAGTACTTC | CASSLDLGGLNIQYF
few | TRBD2 | TRBJ2-3 | TRBV3-1 | TGTGCCAGCAGCCAAGAAGGCCTAGCGGGGGGCCCCACAGATACGCAGTATTTT | CASSQEGLAGGPTDTQYF
many | TRBD1 | TRBJ2-5 | TRBV11-1 | TGTGCCAGCAGCTTAACAGGGGGCATTTTCGAGACCCAGTACTTC | CASSLTGGIFETQYF
few | TRBD1 | TRBJ2-1 | TRBV10-2 | TGCGCCAGCAGTTCAACAGGGGGAAACTCCTACAATGAGCAGTTCTTC | CASSSTGGNSYNEQFF
NA | NA | TRBJ1-2 | TRBV29-1 | TGCAGCGTCGTCGGAGAGTATGGCTACACCTTC | CSVVGEYGYTF
NA | NA | TRBJ2-3 | TRBV6-1 | TGTGCCAGCAACAGGGCCAGGCGTGGGGTCGGGGCAGATACGCAGTATTTT | CASNRARRGVGADTQYF
NA | NA | TRBJ2-3 | TRBV11-1 | TGTGCCAGCAGCTTAGACCATCCGTTGGGGCTTCCGGGGGACACAGATACGCAGTATTTT | CASSLDHPLGLPGDTDTQYF
NA | NA | TRBJ2-3 | TRBV6-2/TRBV6-3 | TGTGCCAGCAGTCGACTAGATAGCACAGATACGCAGTATTTT | CASSRLDSTDTQYF
few | TRBD1 | TRBJ2-1 | TRBV5-4 | TGTGCCAGCAGCTACCCGGGACAGGGGGTTAGCAATGAGCAGTTCTTC | CASSYPGQGVSNEQFF
many | TRBD1 | TRBJ1-4 | TRBV4-2 | TGTGCCAGCAGCCAAGTCCCGGGACAGCGAAATGAAAAACTGTTTTTT | CASSQVPGQRNEKLFF
NA | TRBD2 | TRBJ2-1 | TRBV19 | TGTGCCAGTAGTATACGGGGGGGAGATGAGCAGTTCTTC | CASSIRGGDEQFF
few | TRBD2 | TRBJ2-7 | TRBV11-2 | TGTGCCAGCAGCTTAGCTGCGGGGGGGTACTACGAGCAGTACTTC | CASSLAAGGYYEQYF
few | NA | TRBJ1-6 | TRBV5-1 | TGCGCCAGCAGCTTGGTGTCCGGGATTTCCCTCCACTTT | CASSLVSGISLHF
many | TRBD2 | TRBJ2-3 | TRBV20-1 | TGCAGTGCTAGTAGCGGGAGTCGGACAGATACGCAGTATTTT | CSASSGSRTDTQYF
NA | TRBD1 | TRBJ2-2 | TRBV12-3/TRBV12-4 | TGTGCCAGCAGCCCTGGGACAGGGTGGACCGGGGAGCTGTTTTTT | CASSPGTGWTGELFF
many | NA | TRBJ2-7 | TRBV24-1 | TGTGCCACCAGTGACCCCCGACACGGGGGCTACGAGCAGTACTTC | CATSDPRHGGYEQYF
many | NA | TRBJ2-3 | TRBV12-3/TRBV12-4 | TGTGCCAGCAGTTTTTGGGGCCACACAGATACGCAGTATTTT | CASSFWGHTDTQYF
once | NA | TRBJ2-1 | TRBV21-1 | TGTGCCAGCAGCAAAAGTGACCCCAGCCGGTCGCGAGTCAATGAGCAGTTCTTC | CASSKSDPSRSRVNEQFF
few | NA | TRBJ2-5 | TRBV2 | TGTGCCAGCAGTGAGTACAGAGAAGAGACCCAGTACTTC | CASSEYREETQYF
NA | NA | TRBJ1-4 | TRBV5-1 | TGCGCCAGCAGCTTGACATTAGCCGCAACTAATGAAAAACTGTTTTTT | CASSLTLAATNEKLFF
NA | TRBD1 | TRBJ2-7 | TRBV20-1 | TGCAGTGCTAGAGATCTCCAGGGACAGAGGGAAACCTACGAGCAGTACTTC | CSARDLQGQRETYEQYF
NA | NA | TRBJ2-5 | TRBV7-7 | TGTGCTAGCAGCCCGGACCAAGCCGGATGGGAGACCCAGTACTTC | CASSPDQAGWETQYF
NA | NA | TRBJ2-3 | TRBV7-2 | TGTGCCAGCAGCTTAGCTGGGGCCGGCCGGGGTCCAGATACGCAGTATTTT | CASSLAGAGRGPDTQYF
NA | TRBD2 | TRBJ2-1 | TRBV30 | TGTGCCTGGGCGGGAGGTGAGCAGTTCTTC | CAWAGGEQFF
NA | NA | TRBJ1-1 | TRBV2 | TGTGCCAGCAGAGGACCTGAAGCTTTCTTT | CASRGPEAFF
many | TRBD1 | TRBJ2-7 | TRBV6-2/TRBV6-3 | TGTGCCAGCAGTTACCCGGACAGGAATTACGAGCAGTACTTC | CASSYPDRNYEQYF
few | TRBD1 | TRBJ2-7 | TRBV7-2 | TGTGCCAGCAGCTTAAGCGGCATTGGACAGGGGGCCTCCTACGAGCAGTACTTC | CASSLSGIGQGASYEQYF
many | NA | TRBJ1-1 | TRBV29-1 | TGCAGCGTACACGGACGGATGAACACTGAAGCTTTCTTT | CSVHGRMNTEAFF
few | NA | TRBJ2-3 | TRBV14 | TGTGCCAGCAGTCCAGGGGGCTTCTGGGCTGGCGGGAGCTTTCCAGATACGCAGTATTTT | CASSPGGFWAGGSFPDTQYF
NA | NA | TRBJ2-1 | TRBV4-3 | TGCGCCAGCAGCCAACCAACTAGCAATGAGCAGTTCTTC | CASSQPTSNEQFF
few | TRBD2 | TRBJ2-1 | TRBV20-1 | TGCAGTGCTAAGCCCTCCCGCGGGAGGGCCCTTGAGCAGTTCTTC | CSAKPSRGRALEQFF
NA | TRBD2 | TRBJ2-2 | TRBV4-2 | TGTGCCAGCAGCTCCCGGACTAGCGGGAGGGCCGACACCGGGGAGCTGTTTTTT | CASSSRTSGRADTGELFF
many | TRBD1 | TRBJ1-5 | TRBV3-1 | TGTGCCAGCAGCGATAAACCGGGACAGGGGGCTAGTAGCAATCAGCCCCAGCATTTT | CASSDKPGQGASSNQPQHF
few | NA | TRBJ2-1 | TRBV14 | TGTGCCAGCAGCCGAGCCGCGTTGGACAATAATGAGCAGTTCTTC | CASSRAALDNNEQFF
many | TRBD1 | TRBJ2-5 | TRBV29-1 | TGCAGCGTTGACTACGGGACAGGCCAAGAGACCCAGTACTTC | CSVDYGTGQETQYF
NA | TRBD1 | TRBJ2-7 | TRBV25-1 | TGTGCCAGCAGTGCCACCCCAGGGACAGTATCCTACGAGCAGTACTTC | CASSATPGTVSYEQYF
many | NA | TRBJ2-1 | TRBV20-1 | TGCAGTGCTAGAGATCAAGCGGTTTCCTACAATGAGCAGTTCTTC | CSARDQAVSYNEQFF
NA | NA | TRBJ2-1 | TRBV7-2 | TGTGCCAGCAGCTTAGTATCAGGGGCACGCTACAATGAGCAGTTCTTC | CASSLVSGARYNEQFF
many | NA | TRBJ2-5 | TRBV6-1 | TGTGCCAGCAGTGAAGGTTTGGGTGACGGAGAAGAGACCCAGTACTTC | CASSEGLGDGEETQYF
NA | TRBD2 | TRBJ2-7 | TRBV9 | TGTGCCAGCAGCGTCACTAGCGGGGGGGCCGACGAGCAGTACTTC | CASSVTSGGADEQYF
once | NA | TRBJ2-7 | TRBV10-1 | TGCGCCAGCAGTGAGACCCTAGCACGGTACGAGCAGTACTTC | CASSETLARYEQYF
NA | NA | TRBJ2-1 | TRBV21-1 | TGTGCCAGCAGCAAAGGACAGGGGAGACTTTTGGGGCAGTTCTTC | CASSKGQGRLLGQFF
NA | TRBD2 | TRBJ2-3 | TRBV10-3 | TGTGCCATCAGTTCGCGGGACCCGCGGACTAGCGGGGGGGATACGCAGTATTTT | CAISSRDPRTSGGDTQYF
few | NA | TRBJ2-1 | TRBV10-3 | TGTGCCATCAGATCCCAGGGTATAGCCTACAATGAGCAGTTCTTC | CAIRSQGIAYNEQFF
many | NA | TRBJ2-7 | TRBV28 | TGTGCCAGCAGTTTGACGGTGGGGCCCTCCTACGAGCAGTACTTC | CASSLTVGPSYEQYF
few | NA | TRBJ2-2 | TRBV5-5 | TGTGCCAGCAGCTTGGTTCGGTTTGGGGCCGGGGAGCTGTTTTTT | CASSLVRFGAGELFF
NA | NA | TRBJ2-1 | TRBV3-1 | TGTGCCACCAGCCAAGAAGGTGGGGCCGGCGGTGGCCAGTTCTTC | CATSQEGGAGGGQFF
few | TRBD2 | TRBJ2-1 | TRBV4-3 | TGCGCCAGCAGCCCGACTAGCCGGTACAATGAGCAGTTCTTC | CASSPTSRYNEQFF
NA | NA | TRBJ2-7 | TRBV7-8 | TGTGCCAGCAGCTTAGACCCTGCGGCCGAGCAGTACTTC | CASSLDPAAEQYF
NA | TRBD2 | TRBJ2-5 | TRBV5-5 | TGTGCCAGCAGCCGAGTCCTAGCGGCCCAAGAGACCCAGTACTTC | CASSRVLAAQETQYF
NA | NA | TRBJ2-5 | TRBV20-1 | TGCAGTGCCCCGGAGACCCAGTACTTC | CSAPETQYF
few | TRBD1 | TRBJ1-6 | TRBV5-1 | TGCGCCAGCAGCCGCGCTCCCGGGACAGGGGAAGGAAGCGGAAATTCACCCCTCCACTTT | CASSRAPGTGEGSGNSPLHF